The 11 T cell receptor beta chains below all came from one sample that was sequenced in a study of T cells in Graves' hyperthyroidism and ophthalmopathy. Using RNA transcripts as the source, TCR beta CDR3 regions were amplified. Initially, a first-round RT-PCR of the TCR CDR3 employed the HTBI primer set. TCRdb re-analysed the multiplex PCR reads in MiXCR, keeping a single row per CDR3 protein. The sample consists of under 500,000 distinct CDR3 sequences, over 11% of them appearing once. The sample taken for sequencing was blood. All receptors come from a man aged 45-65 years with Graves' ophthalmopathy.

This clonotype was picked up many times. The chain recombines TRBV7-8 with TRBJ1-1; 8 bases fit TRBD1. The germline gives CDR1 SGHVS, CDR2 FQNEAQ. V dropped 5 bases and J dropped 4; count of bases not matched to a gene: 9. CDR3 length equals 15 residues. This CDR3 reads CASSLGQGGTTEAFF. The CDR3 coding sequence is TGTGCCAGCAGCCTAGGACAGGGCGGGACCACTGAAGCTTTCTTT.

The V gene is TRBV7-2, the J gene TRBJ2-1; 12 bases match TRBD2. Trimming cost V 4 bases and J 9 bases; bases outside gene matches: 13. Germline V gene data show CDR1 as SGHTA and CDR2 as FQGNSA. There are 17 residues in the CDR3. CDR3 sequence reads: CASSSPSGRAGVGEQFF. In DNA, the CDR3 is TGTGCCAGCAGCTCCCCTAGCGGGAGGGCCGGGGTTGGTGAGCAGTTCTTC. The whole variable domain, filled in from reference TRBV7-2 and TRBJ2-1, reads GAGVSQSPSNKVTEKGKDVELRCDPISGHTALYWYRQSLGQGLEFLIYFQGNSAPDKSGLPSDRFSAERTGGSVSTLTIQRTQQEDSAVYLCASSSPSGRAGVGEQFFGPGTRLTVL.

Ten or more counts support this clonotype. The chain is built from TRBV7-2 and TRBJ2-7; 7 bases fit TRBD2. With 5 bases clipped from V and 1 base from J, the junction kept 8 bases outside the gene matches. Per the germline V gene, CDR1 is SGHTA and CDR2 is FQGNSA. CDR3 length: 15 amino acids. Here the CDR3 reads CASSQTGLRSYEQYF. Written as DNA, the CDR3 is TGTGCCAGCAGCCAGACGGGACTACGGTCCTACGAGCAGTACTTC.

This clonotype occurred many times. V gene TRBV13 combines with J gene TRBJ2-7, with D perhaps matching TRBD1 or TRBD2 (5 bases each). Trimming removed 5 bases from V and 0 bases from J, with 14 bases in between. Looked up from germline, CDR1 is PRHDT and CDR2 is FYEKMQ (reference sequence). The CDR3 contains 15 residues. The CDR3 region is CASSLRDPGSYEQYF. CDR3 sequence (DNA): TGTGCCAGCAGCCTCCGGGACCCCGGCTCCTACGAGCAGTACTTC.

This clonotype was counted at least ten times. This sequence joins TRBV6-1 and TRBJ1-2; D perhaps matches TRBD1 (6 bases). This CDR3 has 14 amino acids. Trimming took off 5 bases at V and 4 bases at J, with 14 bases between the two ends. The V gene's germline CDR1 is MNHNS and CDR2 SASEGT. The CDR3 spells CASSTNDRTYGYTF. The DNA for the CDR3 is TGTGCCAGCAGTACCAACGACAGGACCTATGGCTACACCTTC.

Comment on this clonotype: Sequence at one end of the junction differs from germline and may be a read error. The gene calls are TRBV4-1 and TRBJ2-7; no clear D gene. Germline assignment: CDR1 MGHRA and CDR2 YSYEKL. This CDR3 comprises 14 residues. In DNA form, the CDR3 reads TGCGCCAACAGCCAAGAGACGGCTACCTCACAGCAGTACTTC. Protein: CANSQETATSQQYF.

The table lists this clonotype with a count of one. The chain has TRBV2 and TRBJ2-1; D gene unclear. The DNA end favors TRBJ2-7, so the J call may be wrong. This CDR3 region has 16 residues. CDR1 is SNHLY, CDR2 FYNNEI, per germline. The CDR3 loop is CASSVVMGPSTNEQYF. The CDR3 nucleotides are TGTGCCAGCAGCGTAGTGATGGGCCCGTCCACAAATGAGCAGTACTTC.

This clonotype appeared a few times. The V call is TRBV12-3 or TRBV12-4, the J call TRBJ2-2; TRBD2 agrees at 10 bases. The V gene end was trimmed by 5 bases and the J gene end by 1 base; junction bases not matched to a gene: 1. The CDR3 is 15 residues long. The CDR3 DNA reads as TGTGCCAGCAGTGCTAGCGGGAGGAACACCGGGGAGCTGTTTTTT. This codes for CASSASGRNTGELFF.

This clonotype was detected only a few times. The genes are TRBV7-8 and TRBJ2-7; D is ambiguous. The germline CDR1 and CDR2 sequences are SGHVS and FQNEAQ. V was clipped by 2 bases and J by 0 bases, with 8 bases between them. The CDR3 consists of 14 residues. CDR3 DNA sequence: TGTGCCAGCAGCTTAACCCGGAGCTCCTACGAGCAGTACTTC. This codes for CASSLTRSSYEQYF.

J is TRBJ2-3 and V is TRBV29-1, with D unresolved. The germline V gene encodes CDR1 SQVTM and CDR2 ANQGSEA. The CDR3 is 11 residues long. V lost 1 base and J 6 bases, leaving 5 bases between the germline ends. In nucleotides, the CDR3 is TGCAGCGTTGAAGTAGGTGATACGCAGTATTTT. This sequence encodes CSVEVGDTQYF.

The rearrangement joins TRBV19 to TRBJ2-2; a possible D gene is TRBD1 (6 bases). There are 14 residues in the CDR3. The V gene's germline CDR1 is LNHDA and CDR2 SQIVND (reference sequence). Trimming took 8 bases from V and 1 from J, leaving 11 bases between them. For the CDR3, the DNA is TGTGCCAGTTTTGGCAGGGGGAACACCGGGGAGCTGTTTTTT. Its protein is CASFGRGNTGELFF.